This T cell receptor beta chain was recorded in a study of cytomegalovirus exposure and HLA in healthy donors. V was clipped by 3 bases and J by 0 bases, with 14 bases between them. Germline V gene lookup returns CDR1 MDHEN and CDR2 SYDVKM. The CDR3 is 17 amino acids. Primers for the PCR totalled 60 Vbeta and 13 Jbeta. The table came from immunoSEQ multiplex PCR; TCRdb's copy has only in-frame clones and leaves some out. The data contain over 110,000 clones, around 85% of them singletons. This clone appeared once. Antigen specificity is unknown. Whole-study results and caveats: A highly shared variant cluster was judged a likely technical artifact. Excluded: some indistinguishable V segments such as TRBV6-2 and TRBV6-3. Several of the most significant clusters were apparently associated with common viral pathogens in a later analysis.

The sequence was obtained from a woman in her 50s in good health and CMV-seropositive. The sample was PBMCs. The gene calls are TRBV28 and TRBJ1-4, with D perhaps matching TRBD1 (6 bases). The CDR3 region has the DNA TGTGCCAGCAGTTTGTTCCCGGACAGTGCAACTAATGAAAAACTGTTTTTT. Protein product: CASSLFPDSATNEKLFF.